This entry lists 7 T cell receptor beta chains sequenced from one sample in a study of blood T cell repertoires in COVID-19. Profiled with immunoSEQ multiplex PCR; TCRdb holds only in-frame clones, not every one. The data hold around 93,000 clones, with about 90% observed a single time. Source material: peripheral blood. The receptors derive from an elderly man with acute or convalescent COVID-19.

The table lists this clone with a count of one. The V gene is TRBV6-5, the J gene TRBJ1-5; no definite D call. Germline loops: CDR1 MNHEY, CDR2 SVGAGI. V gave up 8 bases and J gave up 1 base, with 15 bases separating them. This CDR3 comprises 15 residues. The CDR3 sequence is CASLLTPWSNQPQHF. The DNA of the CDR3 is TGTGCCAGCCTTCTAACCCCATGGAGCAATCAGCCCCAGCATTTT.

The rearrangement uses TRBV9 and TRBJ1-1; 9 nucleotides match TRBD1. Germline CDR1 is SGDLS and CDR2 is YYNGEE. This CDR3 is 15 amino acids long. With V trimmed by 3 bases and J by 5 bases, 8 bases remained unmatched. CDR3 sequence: CASSALGTGLTEAFF. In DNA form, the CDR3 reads TGTGCCAGCAGCGCTTTGGGGACAGGGTTGACTGAAGCTTTCTTT.

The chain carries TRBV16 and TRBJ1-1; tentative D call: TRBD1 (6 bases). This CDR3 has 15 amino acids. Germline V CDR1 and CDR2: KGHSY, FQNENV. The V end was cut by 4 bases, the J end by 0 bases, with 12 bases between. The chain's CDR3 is CASSRTVAMNTEAFF. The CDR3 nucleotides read TGTGCCAGCAGCCGGACAGTAGCTATGAACACTGAAGCTTTCTTT.

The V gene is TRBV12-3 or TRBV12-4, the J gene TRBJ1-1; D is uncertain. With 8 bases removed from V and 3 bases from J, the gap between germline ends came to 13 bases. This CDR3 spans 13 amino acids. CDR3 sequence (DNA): TGTGCCAGCGGTCCGCGCGGGGACACTGAAGCTTTCTTT. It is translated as CASGPRGDTEAFF.

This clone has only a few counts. The CDR3 here is CASRGIGQGAPSEAFF. In nucleotides, the CDR3 is TGTGCCAGTAGGGGCATAGGACAGGGGGCCCCCTCTGAAGCTTTCTTT. The chain employs TRBV19 and TRBJ1-1; 11 bases are a match to TRBD1. This CDR3 has 16 residues. Unmatched junction bases numbered 12, after V lost 6 bases and J lost 6 bases. CDR1 is LNHDA, CDR2 SQIVND, per germline (reference sequence).

CDR3 sequence reads: CASSEETSGGEQFF. The CDR3 DNA is TGTGCCAGCAGTGAGGAGACTAGCGGGGGTGAGCAGTTCTTC. The gene calls are TRBV6-4 and TRBJ2-1; the match to TRBD2 covers 12 bases. V was clipped by 3 bases and J by 9 bases; unmatched bases: 3. Germline CDR1 MRHNA, CDR2 SNTAGT. The length of the CDR3 is 14 residues.

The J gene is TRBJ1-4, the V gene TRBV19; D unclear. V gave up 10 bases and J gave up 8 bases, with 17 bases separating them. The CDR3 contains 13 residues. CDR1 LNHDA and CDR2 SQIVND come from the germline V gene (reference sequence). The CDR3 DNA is TGTGCCACCACCGGGAACGTTGGGGAAAAACTGTTTTTT. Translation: CATTGNVGEKLFF.